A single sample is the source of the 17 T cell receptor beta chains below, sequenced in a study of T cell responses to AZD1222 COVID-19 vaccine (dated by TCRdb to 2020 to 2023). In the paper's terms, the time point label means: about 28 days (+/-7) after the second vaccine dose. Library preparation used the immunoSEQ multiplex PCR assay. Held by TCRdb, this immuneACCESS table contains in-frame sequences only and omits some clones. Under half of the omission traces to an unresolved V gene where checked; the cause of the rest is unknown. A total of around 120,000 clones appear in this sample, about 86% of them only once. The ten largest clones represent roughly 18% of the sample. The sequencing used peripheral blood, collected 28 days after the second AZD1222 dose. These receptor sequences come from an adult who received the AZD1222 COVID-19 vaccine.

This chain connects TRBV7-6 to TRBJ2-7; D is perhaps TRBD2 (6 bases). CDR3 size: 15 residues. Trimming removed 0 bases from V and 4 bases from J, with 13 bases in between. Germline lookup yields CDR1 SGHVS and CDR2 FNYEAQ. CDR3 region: CASSLAGGSGYEQYF. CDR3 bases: TGTGCCAGCAGCTTAGCGGGGGGTAGCGGATACGAGCAGTACTTC.

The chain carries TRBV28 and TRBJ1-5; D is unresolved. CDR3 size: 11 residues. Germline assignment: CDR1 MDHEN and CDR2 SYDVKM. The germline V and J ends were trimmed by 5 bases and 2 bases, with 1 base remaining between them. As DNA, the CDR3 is TGTGCCAGCAGTGGCAATCAGCCCCAGCATTTT. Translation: CASSGNQPQHF. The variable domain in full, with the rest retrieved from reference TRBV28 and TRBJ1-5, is DVKVTQSSRYLVKRTGEKVFLECVQDMDHENMFWYRQDPGLGLRLIYFSYDVKMKEKGDIPEGYSVSREKKERFSLILESASTNQTSMYLCASSGNQPQHFGDGTRLSIL.

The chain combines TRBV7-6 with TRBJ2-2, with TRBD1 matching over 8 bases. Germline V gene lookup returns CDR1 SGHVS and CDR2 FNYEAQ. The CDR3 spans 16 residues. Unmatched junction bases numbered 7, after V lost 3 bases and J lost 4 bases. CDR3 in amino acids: CASSFGQGIGTGELFF. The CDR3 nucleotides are TGTGCCAGCAGCTTCGGACAGGGCATAGGCACCGGGGAGCTGTTTTTT. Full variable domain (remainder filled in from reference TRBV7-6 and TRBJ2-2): GAGVSQSPRYKVTKRGQDVALRCDPISGHVSLYWYRQALGQGPEFLTYFNYEAQQDKSGLPNDRFSAERPEGSISTLTIQRTEQRDSAMYRCASSFGQGIGTGELFFGEGSRLTVL.

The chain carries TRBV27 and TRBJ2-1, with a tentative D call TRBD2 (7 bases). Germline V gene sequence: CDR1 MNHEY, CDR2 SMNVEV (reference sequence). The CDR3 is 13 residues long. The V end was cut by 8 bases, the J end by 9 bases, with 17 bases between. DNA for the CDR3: TGTGCCAGCCGATGGGGGGGGGCGGTTGAGCAGTTCTTC. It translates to CASRWGGAVEQFF.

In DNA form, the CDR3 reads TGCGCCAGCAGCTTGGGTGGAAGTGCAACTAATGAAAAACTGTTTTTT. This codes for CASSLGGSATNEKLFF. V usage is TRBV5-1 and J usage is TRBJ1-4; D not certain. V lost 0 bases and J lost 0, with 9 bases in between. Germline V gene sequence: CDR1 SGHRS, CDR2 YFSETQ. The CDR3 sequence is 16 residues long.

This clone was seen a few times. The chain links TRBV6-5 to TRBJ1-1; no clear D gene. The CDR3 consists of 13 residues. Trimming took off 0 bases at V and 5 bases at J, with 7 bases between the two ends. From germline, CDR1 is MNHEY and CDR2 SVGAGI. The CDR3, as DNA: TGTGCCAGCAGTTACTCGATGCTGACTGAAGCTTTCTTT. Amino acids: CASSYSMLTEAFF.

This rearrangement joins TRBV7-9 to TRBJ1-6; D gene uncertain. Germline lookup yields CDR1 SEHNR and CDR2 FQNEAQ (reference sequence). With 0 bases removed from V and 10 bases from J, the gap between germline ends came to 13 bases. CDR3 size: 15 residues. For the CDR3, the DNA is TGTGCCAGCAGCTTAGCAGGCGGGGAAGCGTCACCCCTCCACTTT. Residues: CASSLAGGEASPLHF.

In DNA, the CDR3 is TGTGCCAGCAGCGAAAGACTAGCGGGGGGGCAGTACTTC. Protein product: CASSERLAGGQYF. The genes are TRBV4-2 and TRBJ2-7; 13 bases align to TRBD2. Trimming took 5 bases from V and 9 from J; bases not matched to a gene: 4. CDR3 size: 13 residues. The germline gives CDR1 LGHNA, CDR2 YNFKEQ.

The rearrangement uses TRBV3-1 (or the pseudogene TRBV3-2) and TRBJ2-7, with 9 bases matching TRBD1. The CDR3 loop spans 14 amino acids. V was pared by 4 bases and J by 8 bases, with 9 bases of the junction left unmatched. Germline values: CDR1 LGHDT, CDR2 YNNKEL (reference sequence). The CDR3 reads CASSRDRATLKQYF. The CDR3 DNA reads TGTGCCAGCAGCCGGGACAGGGCAACTCTGAAGCAGTACTTC.

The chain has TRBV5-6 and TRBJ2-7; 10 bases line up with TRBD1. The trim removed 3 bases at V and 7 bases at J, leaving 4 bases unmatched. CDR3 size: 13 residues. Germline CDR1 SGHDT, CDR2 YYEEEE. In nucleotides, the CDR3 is TGTGCCAGCAGCTGGGACAGGGGAATAGAGCAGTACTTC. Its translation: CASSWDRGIEQYF. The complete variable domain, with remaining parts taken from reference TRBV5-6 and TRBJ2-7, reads DAGVTQSPTHLIKTRGQQVTLRCSPKSGHDTVSWYQQALGQGPQFIFQYYEEEERQRGNFPDRFSGHQFPNYSSELNVNALLLGDSALYLCASSWDRGIEQYFGPGTRLTVT.

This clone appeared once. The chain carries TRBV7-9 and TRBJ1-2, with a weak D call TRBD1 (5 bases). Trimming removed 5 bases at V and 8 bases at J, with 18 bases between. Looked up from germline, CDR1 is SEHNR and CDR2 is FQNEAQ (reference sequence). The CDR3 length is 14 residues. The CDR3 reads CASSLSGPGHGYTF. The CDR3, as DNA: TGTGCCAGCAGCCTCAGCGGGCCAGGGCACGGCTACACCTTC. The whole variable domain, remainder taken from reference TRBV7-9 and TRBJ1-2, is DTGVSQNPRHKITKRGQNVTFRCDPISEHNRLYWYRQTLGQGPEFLTYFQNEAQLEKSRLLSDRFSAERPKGSFSTLEIQRTEQGDSAMYLCASSLSGPGHGYTFGSGTRLTVV.

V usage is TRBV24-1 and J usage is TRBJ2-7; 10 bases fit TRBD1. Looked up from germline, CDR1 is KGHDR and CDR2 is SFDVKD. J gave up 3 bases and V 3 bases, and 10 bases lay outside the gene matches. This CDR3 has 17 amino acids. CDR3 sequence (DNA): TGTGCCACCAGTGATATACTGGGACAGGGGCCCTTCTACGAGCAGTACTTC. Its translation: CATSDILGQGPFYEQYF.

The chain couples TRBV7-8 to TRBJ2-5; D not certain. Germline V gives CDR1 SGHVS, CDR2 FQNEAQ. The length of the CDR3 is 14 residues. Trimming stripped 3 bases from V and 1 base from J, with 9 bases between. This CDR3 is CASSLDLTQETQYF. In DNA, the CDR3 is TGTGCCAGCAGCTTGGACCTTACCCAAGAGACCCAGTACTTC.

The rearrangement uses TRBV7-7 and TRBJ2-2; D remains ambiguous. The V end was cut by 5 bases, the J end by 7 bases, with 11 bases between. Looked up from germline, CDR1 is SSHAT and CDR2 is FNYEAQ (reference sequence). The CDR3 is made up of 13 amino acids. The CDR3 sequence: CASSVDENGELFF. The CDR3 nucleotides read TGTGCCAGCAGCGTGGACGAGAACGGGGAGCTGTTTTTT.

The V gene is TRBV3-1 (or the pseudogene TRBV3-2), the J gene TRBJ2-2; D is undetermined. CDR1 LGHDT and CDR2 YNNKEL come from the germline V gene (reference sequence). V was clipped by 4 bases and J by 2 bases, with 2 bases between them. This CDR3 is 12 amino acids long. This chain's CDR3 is CASSPNTGELFF. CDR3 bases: TGTGCCAGCAGCCCAAACACCGGGGAGCTGTTTTTT.

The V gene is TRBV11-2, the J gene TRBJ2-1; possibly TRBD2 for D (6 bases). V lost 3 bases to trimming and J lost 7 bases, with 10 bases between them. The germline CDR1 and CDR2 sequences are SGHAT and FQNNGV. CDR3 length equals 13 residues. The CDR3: CASSFDRGNEQFF. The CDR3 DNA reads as TGTGCCAGCAGCTTTGACCGGGGGAATGAGCAGTTCTTC.

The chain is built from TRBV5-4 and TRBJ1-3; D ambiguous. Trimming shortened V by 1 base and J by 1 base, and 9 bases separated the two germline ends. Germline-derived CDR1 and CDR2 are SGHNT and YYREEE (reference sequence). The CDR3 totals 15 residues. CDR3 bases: TGTGCCAGCAGCTTGTCCACAGCTTCTGGAAACACCATATATTTT. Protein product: CASSLSTASGNTIYF.